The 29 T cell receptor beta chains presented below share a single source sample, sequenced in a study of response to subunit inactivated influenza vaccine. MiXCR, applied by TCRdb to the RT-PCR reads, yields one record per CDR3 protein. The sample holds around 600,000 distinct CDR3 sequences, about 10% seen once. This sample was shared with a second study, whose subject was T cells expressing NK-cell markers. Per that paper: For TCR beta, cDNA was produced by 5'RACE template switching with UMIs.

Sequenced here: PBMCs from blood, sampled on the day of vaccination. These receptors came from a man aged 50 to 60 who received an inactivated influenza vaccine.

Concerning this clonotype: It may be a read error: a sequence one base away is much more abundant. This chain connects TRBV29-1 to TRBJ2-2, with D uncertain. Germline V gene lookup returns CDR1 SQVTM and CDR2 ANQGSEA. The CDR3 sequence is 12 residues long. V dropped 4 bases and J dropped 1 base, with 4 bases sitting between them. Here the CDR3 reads CSVGVNTGELFF. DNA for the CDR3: TGCAGCGTTGGGGTGAACACCGGGGAGCTGTTTTTT.

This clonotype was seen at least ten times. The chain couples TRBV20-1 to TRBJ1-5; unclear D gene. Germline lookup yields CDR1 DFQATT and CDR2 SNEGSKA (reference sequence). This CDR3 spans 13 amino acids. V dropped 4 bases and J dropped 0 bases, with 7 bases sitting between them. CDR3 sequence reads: CSATAFSNQPQHF. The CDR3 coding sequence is TGCAGTGCTACGGCCTTTAGCAATCAGCCCCAGCATTTT.

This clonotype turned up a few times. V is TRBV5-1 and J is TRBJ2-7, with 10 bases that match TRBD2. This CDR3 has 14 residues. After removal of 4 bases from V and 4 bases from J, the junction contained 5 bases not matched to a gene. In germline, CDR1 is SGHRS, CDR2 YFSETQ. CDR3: CASSKLAGEYEQYF. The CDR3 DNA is TGCGCCAGCAGCAAGCTAGCGGGAGAATACGAGCAGTACTTC. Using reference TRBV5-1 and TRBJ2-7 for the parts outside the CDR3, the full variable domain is KAGVTQTPRYLIKTRGQQVTLSCSPISGHRSVSWYQQTPGQGLQFLFEYFSETQRNKGNFPGRFSGRQFSNSRSEMNVSTLELGDSALYLCASSKLAGEYEQYFGPGTRLTVT.

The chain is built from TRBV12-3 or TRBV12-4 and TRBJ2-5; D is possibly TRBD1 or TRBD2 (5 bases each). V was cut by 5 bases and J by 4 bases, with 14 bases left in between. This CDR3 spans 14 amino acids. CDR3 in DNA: TGTGCCAGCAGTCCCGGGACGTTGAGAGAGACCCAGTACTTC. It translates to CASSPGTLRETQYF.

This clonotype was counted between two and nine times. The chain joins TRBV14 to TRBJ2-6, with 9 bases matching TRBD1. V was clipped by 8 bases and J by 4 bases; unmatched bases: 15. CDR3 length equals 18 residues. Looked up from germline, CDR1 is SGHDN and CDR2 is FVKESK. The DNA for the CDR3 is TGTGCCAGCGCCAGAGTGGACAGGGGCTTATCCGGGGCCAACGTCCTGACTTTC. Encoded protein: CASARVDRGLSGANVLTF. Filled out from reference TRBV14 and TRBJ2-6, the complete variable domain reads EAGVTQFPSHSVIEKGQTVTLRCDPISGHDNLYWYRRVMGKEIKFLLHFVKESKQDESGMPNNRFLAERTGGTYSTLKVQPAELEDSGVYFCASARVDRGLSGANVLTFGAGSRLTVL.

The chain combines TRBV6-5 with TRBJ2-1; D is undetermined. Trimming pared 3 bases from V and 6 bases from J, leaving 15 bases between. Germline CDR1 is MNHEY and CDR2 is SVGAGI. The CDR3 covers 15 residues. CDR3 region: CASSYSFGLGNEQFF. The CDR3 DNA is TGTGCCAGCAGTTATTCGTTCGGGTTGGGCAATGAGCAGTTCTTC.

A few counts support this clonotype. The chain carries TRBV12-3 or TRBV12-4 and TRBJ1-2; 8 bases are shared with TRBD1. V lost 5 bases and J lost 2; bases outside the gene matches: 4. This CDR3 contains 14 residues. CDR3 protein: CASSVRQGNYGYTF. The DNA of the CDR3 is TGTGCCAGCAGTGTCCGACAGGGGAACTATGGCTACACCTTC.

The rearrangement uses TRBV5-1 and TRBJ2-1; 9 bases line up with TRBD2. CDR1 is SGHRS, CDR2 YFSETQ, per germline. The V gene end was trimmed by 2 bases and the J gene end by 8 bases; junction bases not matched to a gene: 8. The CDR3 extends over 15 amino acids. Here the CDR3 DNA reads TGCGCCAGCAGCTTCTCTGGCGGGGGGGCATATGAGCAGTTCTTC. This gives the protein CASSFSGGGAYEQFF.

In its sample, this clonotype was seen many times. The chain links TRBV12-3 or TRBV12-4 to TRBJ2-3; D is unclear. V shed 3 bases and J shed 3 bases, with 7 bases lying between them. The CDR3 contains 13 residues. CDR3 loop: CASSFRRTDTQYF. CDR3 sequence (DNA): TGTGCCAGCAGTTTTCGTCGGACAGATACGCAGTATTTT.

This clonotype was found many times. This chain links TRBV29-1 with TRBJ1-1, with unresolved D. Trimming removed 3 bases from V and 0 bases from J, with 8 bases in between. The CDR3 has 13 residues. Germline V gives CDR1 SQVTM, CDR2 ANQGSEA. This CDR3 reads CSVDTELNTEAFF. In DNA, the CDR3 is TGCAGCGTTGACACAGAGTTGAACACTGAAGCTTTCTTT.

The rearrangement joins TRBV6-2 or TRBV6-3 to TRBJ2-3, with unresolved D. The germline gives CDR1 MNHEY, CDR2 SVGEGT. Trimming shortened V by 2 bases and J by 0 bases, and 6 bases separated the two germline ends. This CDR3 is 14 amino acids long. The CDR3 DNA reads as TGTGCCAGCAGTTACATGGACAGCACAGATACGCAGTATTTT. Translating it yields CASSYMDSTDTQYF.

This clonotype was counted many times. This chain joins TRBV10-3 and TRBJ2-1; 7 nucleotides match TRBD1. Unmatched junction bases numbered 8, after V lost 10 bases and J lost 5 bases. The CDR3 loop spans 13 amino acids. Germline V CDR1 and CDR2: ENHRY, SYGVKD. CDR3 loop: CATRTGENNEQFF. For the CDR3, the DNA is TGTGCCACCCGGACAGGCGAAAACAATGAGCAGTTCTTC.

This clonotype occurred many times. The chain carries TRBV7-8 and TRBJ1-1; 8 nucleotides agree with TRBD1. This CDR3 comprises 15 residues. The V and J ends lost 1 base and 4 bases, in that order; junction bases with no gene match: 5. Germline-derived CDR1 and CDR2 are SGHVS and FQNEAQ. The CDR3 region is CASSLVGTGATEAFF. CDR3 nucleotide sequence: TGTGCCAGCAGCTTAGTTGGGACAGGTGCCACTGAAGCTTTCTTT.

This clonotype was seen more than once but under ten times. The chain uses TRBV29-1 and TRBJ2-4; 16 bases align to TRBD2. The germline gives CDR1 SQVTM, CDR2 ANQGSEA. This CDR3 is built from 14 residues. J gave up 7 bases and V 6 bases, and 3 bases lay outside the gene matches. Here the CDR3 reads CSVGLAGGPNIQYF. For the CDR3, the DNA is TGCAGCGTGGGACTAGCGGGGGGGCCCAACATTCAGTACTTC.

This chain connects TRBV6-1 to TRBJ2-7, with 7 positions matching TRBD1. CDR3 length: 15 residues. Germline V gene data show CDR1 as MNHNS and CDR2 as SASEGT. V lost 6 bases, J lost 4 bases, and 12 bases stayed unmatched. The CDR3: CASSRGQQHIYEQYF. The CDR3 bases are TGTGCCAGCAGCCGGGGACAGCAACATATATACGAGCAGTACTTC.

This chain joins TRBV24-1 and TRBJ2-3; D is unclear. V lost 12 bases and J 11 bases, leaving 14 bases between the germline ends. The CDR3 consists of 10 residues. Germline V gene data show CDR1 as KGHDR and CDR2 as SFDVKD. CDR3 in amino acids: CAPTLYEQYF. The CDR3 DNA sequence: TGTGCCCCAACCCTGTATGAGCAGTATTTT.

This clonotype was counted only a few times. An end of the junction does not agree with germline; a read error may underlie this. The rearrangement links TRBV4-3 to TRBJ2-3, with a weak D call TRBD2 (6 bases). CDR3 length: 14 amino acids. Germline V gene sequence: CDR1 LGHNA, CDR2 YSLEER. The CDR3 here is CASGQTSLTDTQYF. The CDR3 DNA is TGCGCCAGCGGCCAGACTAGTCTCACAGATACGCAGTATTTT.

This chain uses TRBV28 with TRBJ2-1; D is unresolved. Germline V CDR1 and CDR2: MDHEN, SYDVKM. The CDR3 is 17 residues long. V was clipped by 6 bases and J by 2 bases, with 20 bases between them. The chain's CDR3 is CASSAPSRPVTYNEQFF. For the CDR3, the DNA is TGTGCCAGCAGCGCACCCTCGAGGCCGGTGACCTACAATGAGCAGTTCTTC.

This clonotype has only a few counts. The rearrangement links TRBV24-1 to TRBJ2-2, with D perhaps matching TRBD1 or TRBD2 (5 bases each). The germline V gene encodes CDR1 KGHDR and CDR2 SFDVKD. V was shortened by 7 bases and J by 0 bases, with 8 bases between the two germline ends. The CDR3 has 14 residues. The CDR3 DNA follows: TGTGCCACCAGGGGGGTTTCGAACACCGGGGAGCTGTTTTTT. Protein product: CATRGVSNTGELFF.

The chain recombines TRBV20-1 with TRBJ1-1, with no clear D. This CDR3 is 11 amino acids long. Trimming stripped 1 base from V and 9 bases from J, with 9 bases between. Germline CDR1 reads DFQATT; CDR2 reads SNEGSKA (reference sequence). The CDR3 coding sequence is TGCAGTGCTAGAGGATCGGGGAAAGCTTTCTTT. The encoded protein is CSARGSGKAFF.

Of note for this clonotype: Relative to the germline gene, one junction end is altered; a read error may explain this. CDR3 sequence (DNA): TGTGCCAGCAGTTCTACAAGGGGGTATAATTCACCCCTCCGCTTT. Translation gives CASSSTRGYNSPLRF. The genes are TRBV28 and TRBJ1-6; tentatively, D is TRBD1 (6 bases). The CDR3 is 15 residues long. CDR1 is MDHEN, CDR2 SYDVKM, per germline.

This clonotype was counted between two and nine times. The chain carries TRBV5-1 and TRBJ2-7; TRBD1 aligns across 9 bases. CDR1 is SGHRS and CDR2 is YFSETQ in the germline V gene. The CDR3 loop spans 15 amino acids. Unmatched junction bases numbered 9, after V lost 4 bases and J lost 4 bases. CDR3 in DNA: TGCGCCAGCAGCCCCGGACAGGGGCGCACGTACGAGCAGTACTTC. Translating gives CASSPGQGRTYEQYF.

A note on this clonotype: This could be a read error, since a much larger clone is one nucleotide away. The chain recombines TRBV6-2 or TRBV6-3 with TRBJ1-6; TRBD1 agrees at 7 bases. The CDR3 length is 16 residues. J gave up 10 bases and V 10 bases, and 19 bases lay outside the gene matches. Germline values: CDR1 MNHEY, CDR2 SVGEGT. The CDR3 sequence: CANSLTSGTEGSPLHF. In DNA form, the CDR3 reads TGTGCCAACAGCCTTACCTCCGGGACAGAGGGATCACCCCTCCACTTT.

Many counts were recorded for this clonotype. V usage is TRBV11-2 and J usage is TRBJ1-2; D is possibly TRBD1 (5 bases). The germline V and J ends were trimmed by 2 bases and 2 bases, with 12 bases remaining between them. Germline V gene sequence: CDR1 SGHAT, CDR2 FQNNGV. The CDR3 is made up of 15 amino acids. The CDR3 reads CASSLYPNRNYGYTF. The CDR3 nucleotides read TGTGCCAGCAGCTTATATCCGAACAGGAACTATGGCTACACCTTC.

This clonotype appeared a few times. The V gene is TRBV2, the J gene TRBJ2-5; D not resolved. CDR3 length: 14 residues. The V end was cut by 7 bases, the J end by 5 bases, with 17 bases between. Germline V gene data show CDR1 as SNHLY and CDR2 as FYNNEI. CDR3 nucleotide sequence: TGTGCCAGCAAAAACGGTGGTGTGGGCGAGACCCAGTACTTC. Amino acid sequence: CASKNGGVGETQYF. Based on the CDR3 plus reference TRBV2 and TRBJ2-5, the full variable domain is EPEVTQTPSHQVTQMGQEVILRCVPISNHLYFYWYRQILGQKVEFLVSFYNNEISEKSEIFDDQFSVERPDGSNFTLKIRSTKLEDSAMYFCASKNGGVGETQYFGPGTRLLVL.

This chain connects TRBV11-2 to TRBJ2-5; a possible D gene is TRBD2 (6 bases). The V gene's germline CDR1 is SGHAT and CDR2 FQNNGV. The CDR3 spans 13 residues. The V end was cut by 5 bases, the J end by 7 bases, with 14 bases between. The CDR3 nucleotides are TGTGCCAGCAGCATGGGACTCAGGCGGACCCAGTACTTC. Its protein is CASSMGLRRTQYF.

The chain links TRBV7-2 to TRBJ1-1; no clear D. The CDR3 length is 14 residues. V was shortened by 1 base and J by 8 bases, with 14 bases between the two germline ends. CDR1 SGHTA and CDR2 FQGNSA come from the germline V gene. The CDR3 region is CASSLVTNSGEAFF. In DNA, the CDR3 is TGTGCCAGCAGCTTAGTCACGAACAGCGGGGAAGCTTTCTTT.

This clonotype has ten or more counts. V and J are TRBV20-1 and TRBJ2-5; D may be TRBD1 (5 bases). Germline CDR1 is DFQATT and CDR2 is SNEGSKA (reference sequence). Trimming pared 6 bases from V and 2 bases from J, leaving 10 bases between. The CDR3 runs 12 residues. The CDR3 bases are TGCAGTGCGAAGCAGGGACAAGAGACCCAGTACTTC. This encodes CSAKQGQETQYF.

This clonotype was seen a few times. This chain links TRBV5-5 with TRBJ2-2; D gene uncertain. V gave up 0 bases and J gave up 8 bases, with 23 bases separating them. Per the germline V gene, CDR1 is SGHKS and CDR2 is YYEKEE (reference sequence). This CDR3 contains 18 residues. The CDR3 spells CASSLDWARSPVGGELFF. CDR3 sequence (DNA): TGTGCCAGCAGCTTGGACTGGGCCCGATCCCCGGTCGGTGGGGAGCTGTTTTTT.